This T cell receptor beta chain was found in a study of blood T cell repertoires in COVID-19. Clones were sequenced by immunoSEQ multiplex PCR, and TCRdb holds only the in-frame ones, with some missing. There are fewer than 250,000 clones in the sample; roughly 86% occur only once, and about 5.1% lies in the top ten. Germline CDR1 reads LNHDA; CDR2 reads SQIVND (reference sequence). This CDR3 is 17 amino acids long. V was trimmed by 6 bases and J by 1 base, leaving 19 bases between them. The receptor comes from a woman between 65 and 79 years old with active or convalescent COVID-19. V is TRBV19 and J is TRBJ1-5, with D possibly being TRBD1 (6 bases). Input material: peripheral blood. The CDR3, as DNA: TGTGCCAGTAGACAGGGACGAGGGCCTGACAGCAATCAGCCCCAGCATTTT. Protein product: CASRQGRGPDSNQPQHF.